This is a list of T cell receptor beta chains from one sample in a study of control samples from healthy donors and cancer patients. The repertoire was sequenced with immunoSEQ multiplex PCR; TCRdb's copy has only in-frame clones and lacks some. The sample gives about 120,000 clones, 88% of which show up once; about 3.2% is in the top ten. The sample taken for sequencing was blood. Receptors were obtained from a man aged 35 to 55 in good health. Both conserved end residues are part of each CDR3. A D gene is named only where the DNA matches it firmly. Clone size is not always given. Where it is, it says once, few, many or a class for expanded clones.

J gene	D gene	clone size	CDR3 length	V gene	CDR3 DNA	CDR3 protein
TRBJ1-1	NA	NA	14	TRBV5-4	TGTGCCAGCAGCTTTATGGGCATGAACACTGAAGCTTTCTTT	CASSFMGMNTEAFF
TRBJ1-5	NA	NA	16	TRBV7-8	TGTGCCAGCAGCCTTCACGGCGGGAACTTTAATCAGCCCCAGCATTTT	CASSLHGGNFNQPQHF
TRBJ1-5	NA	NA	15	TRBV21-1	TGTGCCAGCAGCAAAGGAGGAAGGGGACATCAGCCCCAGCATTTT	CASSKGGRGHQPQHF
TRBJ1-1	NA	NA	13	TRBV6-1	TGTGCCAGCAGTGAAGATTACGGGGGAGAAGCTTTCTTT	CASSEDYGGEAFF
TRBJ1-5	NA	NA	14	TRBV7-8	TGTGCCAGCAGCTTAGAGGGGATTGGTCAGCCCCAGCATTTT	CASSLEGIGQPQHF
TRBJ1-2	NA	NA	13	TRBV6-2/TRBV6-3	TGTGCCAGCAGTTACGACATCCGCGGTGGCTACACCTTC	CASSYDIRGGYTF
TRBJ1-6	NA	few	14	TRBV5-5	TGTGCCAGCAGCTTGGGCCAGGCACGTTCACCCCTCCACTTT	CASSLGQARSPLHF
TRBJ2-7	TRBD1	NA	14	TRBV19	TGTGCCAGTAGTTCATGGGACAGTAACTACGAGCAGTACTTC	CASSSWDSNYEQYF
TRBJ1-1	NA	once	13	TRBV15	TGTGCCACCAGCAGAGAAAGGTACACTGAAGCTTTCTTT	CATSRERYTEAFF
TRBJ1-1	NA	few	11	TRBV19	TGTGCCAGTACCGACCCCCCCGAAGCTTTCTTT	CASTDPPEAFF
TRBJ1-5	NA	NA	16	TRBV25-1	TGTGCCAGCAGTGAATATCGGGGGCGCGAGGGTCAGCCCCAGCATTTT	CASSEYRGREGQPQHF
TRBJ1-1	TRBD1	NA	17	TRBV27	TGTGCCAGCAAAAGTAACAGGGGGCGAAACGTGAACACTGAAGCTTTCTTT	CASKSNRGRNVNTEAFF
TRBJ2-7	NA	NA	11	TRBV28	TGTGCCAGCAGTCAAAAGTGGGAGCAGTACTTC	CASSQKWEQYF
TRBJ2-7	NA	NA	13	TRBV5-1	TGCGCCAGCAGCAAACAGACTAGCTACGAGCAGTACTTC	CASSKQTSYEQYF
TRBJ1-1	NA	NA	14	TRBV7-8	TGTGCCAGCAGCTTAGGGGCAGTGCCCCTTGATGCTTTCTTT	CASSLGAVPLDAFF
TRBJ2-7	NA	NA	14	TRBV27	TGTGCCAGCAGGGCCCGAGGGGTCCCCTACGAGCAGTACTTC	CASRARGVPYEQYF
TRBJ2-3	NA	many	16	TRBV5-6	TGTGCCAGCAGCCCAAACGGTGGGGCCCTCGGGGATACGCAGTATTTT	CASSPNGGALGDTQYF
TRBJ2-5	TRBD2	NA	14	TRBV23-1	TGCGCCGGCGGACTAGCGGGGGGTCGGGAGACCCAGTACTTC	CAGGLAGGRETQYF
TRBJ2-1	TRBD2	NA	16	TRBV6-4	TGTGCCAGCAGTGACACTCAGCGGGGGTTATACAATGAGCAGTTCTTC	CASSDTQRGLYNEQFF
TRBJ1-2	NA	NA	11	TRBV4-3	TGCGCCAGCAGCCGAGGACGGTTCTACACCTTC	CASSRGRFYTF